The sequence of this TCR beta chain was determined in a study of cytomegalovirus exposure and HLA in healthy donors. Losses at the gene ends were 9 bases for V and 3 bases for J; bases not matched to a gene: 7. The CDR3 is 14 amino acids. Per the germline V gene, CDR1 is SGHVS and CDR2 is FNYEAQ. All donors participated as healthy donors of bone marrow. The PCR made use of 60 Vbeta and 13 Jbeta primers. Profiled with immunoSEQ multiplex PCR; TCRdb holds only in-frame clones, not every one. The sample comprises around 130,000 clones, about 63% of which are singletons, and 1.6% rests with the top ten. Sequencing input: PBMCs. The chain uses TRBV7-6 and TRBJ1-3; 8 nucleotides align to TRBD1. This sequence was found in a man aged 25 to 40 in good health and CMV-seropositive. The CDR3 reads CASTQGGIGNTIYF. As DNA, the CDR3 is TGTGCCAGTACACAGGGGGGGATTGGAAACACCATATATTTT.